This T cell receptor beta chain was recovered during a study of CD8 T cells in ankylosing spondylitis (dated by TCRdb to the late 2010s). About the investigation overall: To find TCR variants linked to disease, the study profiled T cell receptor beta repertoires in ankylosing spondylitis patients and healthy donors. Peripheral blood samples were taken, and synovial fluid was additionally collected from ankylosing spondylitis patients. In total, the full study cohort was made up of 110 or so healthy donors and roughly 27 ankylosing spondylitis patients.

As to this clonotype: Its binding antigen is unknown. There are no base qualities to consult, and no much larger clone falls within one base.

Data came from an Illumina HiSeq 2500. TCR beta libraries were prepared by quantitative 5'-RACE with molecular barcodes. Under the source paper's analysis protocol: To identify disease-linked TCR variants, a new computational method was used, one built on a probabilistic model of VDJ rearrangement. The raw public data were reprocessed by TCRdb itself: fastp quality trimming at Q25, MiXCR clonotype calling, in-frame beta chains only. Each CDR3 protein appears once, grouped with its most common genes and DNA. The V and J calls reflect TCRdb's pipeline rather than the authors' work. The table for this sample lists some 800,000 distinct CDR3 sequences; approximately 12% of them were counted only once. Jointly, the top ten make up more than 0.5% of the sample. Spanning cysteine to phenylalanine, the CDR3 consists of 13 amino acids. Just CDR3 DNA is preserved here, 39 bases in frame from base 1. The CDR1 and CDR2 encoded by the germline V gene (reference sequence) are MNHEY and SMNVEV. V loses 2 bases, J loses 6 bases, and the germline ends lie 11 bases apart.

The paper's findings and limits, for the study overall: The disease-linked clones were reported as significantly enriched in matched synovial fluid samples from ankylosing spondylitis patients. The disease-linked clones had a CD8+ phenotype and were found at relatively low frequencies in peripheral blood. Some motif variants had previously been reported in the synovial fluid and blood of reactive arthritis patients, which suggests shared mechanisms of disease initiation. Blood from ankylosing spondylitis patients appeared to be characterized by a TCR beta motif composed of 7 to 9 highly homologous amino acid variants.

The sequenced material came from blood, either unsorted or a sorted T cell fraction (not recorded which). The rearrangement combines TRBV27 with TRBJ2-7; the D match is possibly TRBD1 or TRBD2, with 5 bases aligned in each. The origin of this receptor is a male donor with ankylosing spondylitis. In nucleotides, the sequence is TGTGCCAGCAGTTTAGGGGGAGCCGCCGAGCAGTACTTC. Its protein product is CASSLGGAAEQYF.